This T cell receptor (beta chain) is drawn from a study of post-analysis software for immune sequencing data. As for the study in general: Secondary progressive, relapsing-remitting and progressive-relapsing multiple sclerosis were among the included disease courses.

Findings of the study overall: Comparison of patients with controls showed five TRBV segments more frequent in patients, TRBV5-6, TRBV5-1 and TRBV20-1 among them. Clustering by F measure revealed strong co-clustering among samples prepared together in one batch. Relative to controls, patients with multiple sclerosis showed significantly lower normalized Chao1 diversity.

cDNA libraries of TCR beta carried unique molecular identifiers. About 500,000 cDNA molecules were obtained per 1 to 10 million input T cells. MiXCR was run by TCRdb on the PCR reads, yielding one entry per CDR3 protein. The sample holds 650,000 to 850,000 distinct CDR3 sequences, about 45% seen once. Per the germline V gene, CDR1 is SQVTM and CDR2 is ANQGSEA. The CDR3 has 14 amino acids. The V and J ends lost 6 bases and 8 bases, in that order; junction bases with no gene match: 11. This clonotype occurred a few times. The antigen is not known. The sample comprised blood. The origin of this receptor is a girl aged 10 to 17 with multiple sclerosis. The chain employs TRBV29-1 and TRBJ2-1; 9 bases map to TRBD2. The CDR3 reads CSVTSSGAFDEQFF. CDR3 bases: TGCAGCGTCACCTCTAGCGGGGCATTCGATGAGCAGTTCTTC.